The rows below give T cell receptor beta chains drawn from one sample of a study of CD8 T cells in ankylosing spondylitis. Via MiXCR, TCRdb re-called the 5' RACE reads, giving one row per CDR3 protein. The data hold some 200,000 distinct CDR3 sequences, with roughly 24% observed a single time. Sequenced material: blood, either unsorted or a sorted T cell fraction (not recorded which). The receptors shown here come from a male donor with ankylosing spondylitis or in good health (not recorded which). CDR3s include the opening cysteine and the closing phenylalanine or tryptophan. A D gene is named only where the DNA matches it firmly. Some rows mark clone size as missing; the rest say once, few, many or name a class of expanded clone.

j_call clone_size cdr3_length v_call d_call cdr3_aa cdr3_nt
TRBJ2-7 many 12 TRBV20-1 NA CSAQQDSYEQYF TGCAGTGCGCAGCAAGACTCCTACGAGCAGTACTTC
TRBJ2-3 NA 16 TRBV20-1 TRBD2 CSARESGTRPDYTQYF TGCAGTGCTAGGGAATCCGGGACTAGGCCTGACTATACGCAGTATTTT
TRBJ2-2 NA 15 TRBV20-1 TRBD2 CSARSSRTSGGELFF TGCAGTGCTAGAAGTTCTCGGACTAGCGGCGGGGAGCTGTTTTTT
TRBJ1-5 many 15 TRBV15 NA CATSLGGGSNQPQHF TGTGCCACCAGCCTTGGCGGGGGGAGCAATCAGCCCCAGCATTTT
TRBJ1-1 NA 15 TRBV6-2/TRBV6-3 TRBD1 CASSSMGQGTTEAFF TGTGCCAGCAGTTCGATGGGACAGGGGACCACTGAAGCTTTCTTT
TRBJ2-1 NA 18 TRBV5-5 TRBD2 CASSLASGRGGGANEQFF TGTGCCAGCAGCTTGGCGAGCGGGAGAGGGGGAGGGGCCAATGAGCAGTTCTTC
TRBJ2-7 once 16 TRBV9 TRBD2 CASSVELSGSLGEQYF TGTGCCAGCAGCGTAGAGCTGAGCGGGAGTTTGGGGGAGCAGTACTTC
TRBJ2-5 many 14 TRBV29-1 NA CSVVPPTGQETQYF TGCAGCGTTGTGCCCCCAACGGGCCAAGAGACCCAGTACTTC
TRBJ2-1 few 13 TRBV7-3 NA CASSLSLRGEQFF TGTGCCAGCAGCTTATCGTTGCGGGGTGAGCAGTTCTTC
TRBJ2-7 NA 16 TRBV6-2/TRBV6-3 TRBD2 CASSRTSGRSSVEQYF TGTGCCAGCAGTAGGACTAGCGGGAGGTCTTCTGTTGAGCAGTACTTC
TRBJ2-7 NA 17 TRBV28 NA CASSSAPAASPFYKQYF TGTGCCAGCAGTTCGGCCCCAGCGGCCAGCCCCTTCTACAAGCAGTACTTC
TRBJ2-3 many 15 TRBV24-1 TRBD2 CATSEGGRIGDTQYF TGTGCCACCAGTGAAGGCGGGAGGATTGGTGATACGCAGTATTTT
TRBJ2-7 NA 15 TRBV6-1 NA CASSPDREVSYEQYF TGTGCCAGCAGCCCGGACAGAGAAGTCTCCTACGAGCAGTACTTC
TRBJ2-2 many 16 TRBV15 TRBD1 CATSTRTGRGTGELFF TGTGCCACCAGCACCAGGACAGGTCGGGGCACCGGGGAGCTGTTTTTT
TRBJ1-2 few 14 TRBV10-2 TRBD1 CASSPGQGANGYTF TGCGCCAGCAGTCCTGGACAGGGGGCTAATGGCTACACCTTC
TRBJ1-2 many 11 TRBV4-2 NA CASSQGDGYTF TGTGCCAGCAGCCAAGGGGATGGCTACACCTTC
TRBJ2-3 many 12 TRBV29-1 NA CCIGRDTDTQYF TGTTGTATCGGGCGGGACACAGATACGCAGTATTTT
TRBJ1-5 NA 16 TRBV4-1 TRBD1 CASSPQTGGGNQPQHF TGCGCCAGCAGCCCGCAGACAGGGGGCGGCAATCAGCCCCAGCATTTT
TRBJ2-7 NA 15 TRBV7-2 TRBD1 CASSLHGTGPYEQYF TGTGCCAGCAGCTTACACGGGACAGGCCCCTACGAGCAGTACTTC
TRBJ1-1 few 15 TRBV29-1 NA CSVDGEWGMNTEAFF TGCAGCGTTGATGGGGAGTGGGGCATGAACACTGAAGCTTTCTTT
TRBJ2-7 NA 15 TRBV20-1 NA CSARVWGSGGGEQYF TGCAGTGCTAGGGTCTGGGGAAGCGGAGGAGGCGAGCAGTACTTC
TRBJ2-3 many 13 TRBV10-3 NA CAISDYERDTQYF TGTGCCATCAGTGACTATGAGAGAGATACGCAGTATTTT
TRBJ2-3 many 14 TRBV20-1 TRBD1 CSASWQGAGDTQYF TGCAGTGCTAGTTGGCAGGGGGCTGGAGATACGCAGTATTTT
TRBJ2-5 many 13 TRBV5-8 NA CASSLERTGAQYF TGTGCCAGCAGCTTGGAGCGGACCGGGGCCCAGTACTTC
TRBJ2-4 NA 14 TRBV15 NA CATRIRGAKNIQYF TGTGCCACCAGGATTAGGGGAGCCAAAAACATTCAGTACTTC
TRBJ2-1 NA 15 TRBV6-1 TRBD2 CASSRGTSGTNEQFF TGTGCCAGCAGCCGCGGGACTAGCGGGACCAATGAGCAGTTCTTC
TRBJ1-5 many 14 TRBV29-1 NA CSVAPGAGLQPQHF TGCAGCGTTGCCCCGGGAGCAGGGCTTCAGCCCCAGCATTTT
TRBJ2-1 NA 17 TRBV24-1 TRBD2 CATSDFRTSGRVNEQFF TGTGCCACCAGTGATTTTCGAACTAGCGGGAGAGTCAATGAGCAGTTCTTC
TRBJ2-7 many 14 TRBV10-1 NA CASSEARGMAEQYF TGCGCCAGCAGTGAAGCCAGGGGAATGGCCGAGCAGTACTTC
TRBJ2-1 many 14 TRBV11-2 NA CASRPTGLYNEQFF TGTGCCAGCAGGCCAACCGGGCTCTACAATGAGCAGTTCTTC
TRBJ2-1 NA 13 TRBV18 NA CATQPRDGHEQFF TGTGCCACCCAACCGCGGGACGGACATGAGCAGTTCTTC
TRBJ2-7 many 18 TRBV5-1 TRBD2 CASSPNSGTSGRSYEQYF TGCGCCAGCAGCCCCAACTCCGGGACTAGCGGGCGTTCCTACGAGCAGTACTTC
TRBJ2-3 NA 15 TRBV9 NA CASSVVGRMTDTQYF TGTGCCAGCAGCGTAGTAGGGAGGATGACAGATACGCAGTATTTT
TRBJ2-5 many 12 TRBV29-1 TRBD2 CSVTSGEETQYF TGCAGCGTTACTAGCGGGGAAGAGACCCAGTACTTC
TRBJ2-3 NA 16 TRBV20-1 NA CSASWVAGFGGDTQYF TGCAGTGCTAGTTGGGTAGCAGGGTTTGGGGGAGATACGCAGTATTTT
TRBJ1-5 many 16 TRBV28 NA CASSLPKKQKGTPQHF TGTGCCAGCAGTTTGCCCAAAAAACAAAAAGGGACACCCCAGCATTTT
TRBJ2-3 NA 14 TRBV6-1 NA CASGEQWDTDTQYF TGTGCCAGCGGGGAGCAGTGGGACACAGATACGCAGTATTTT
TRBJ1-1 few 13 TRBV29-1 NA CSVLGQLNTEAFF TGCAGCGTCCTCGGACAGCTGAACACTGAAGCTTTCTTT
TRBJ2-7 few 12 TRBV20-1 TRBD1 CSATDRASEQYF TGCAGTGCTACGGACAGGGCCAGCGAGCAGTACTTC
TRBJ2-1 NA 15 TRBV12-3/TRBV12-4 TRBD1 CASSPGQGAWNEQFF TGTGCCAGCAGCCCCGGACAGGGGGCATGGAATGAGCAGTTCTTC